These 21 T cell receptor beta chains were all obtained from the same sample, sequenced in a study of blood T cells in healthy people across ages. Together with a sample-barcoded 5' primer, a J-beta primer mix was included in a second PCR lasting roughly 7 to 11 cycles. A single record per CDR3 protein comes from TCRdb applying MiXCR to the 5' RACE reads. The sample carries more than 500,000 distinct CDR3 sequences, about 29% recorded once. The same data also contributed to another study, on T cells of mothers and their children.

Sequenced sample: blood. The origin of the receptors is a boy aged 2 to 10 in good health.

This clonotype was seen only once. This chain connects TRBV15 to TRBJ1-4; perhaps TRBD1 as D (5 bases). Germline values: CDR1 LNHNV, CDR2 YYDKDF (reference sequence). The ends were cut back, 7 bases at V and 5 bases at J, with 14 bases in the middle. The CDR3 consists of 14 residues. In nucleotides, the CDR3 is TGTGCCACCACCAAACACAGGACCAATGAAAAACTGTTTTTT. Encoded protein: CATTKHRTNEKLFF. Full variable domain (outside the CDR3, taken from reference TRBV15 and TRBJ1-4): DAMVIQNPRYQVTQFGKPVTLSCSQTLNHNVMYWYQQKSSQAPKLLFHYYDKDFNNEADTPDNFQSRRPNTSFCFLDIRSPGLGDTAMYLCATTKHRTNEKLFFGSGTQLSVL.

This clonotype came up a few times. CDR3: CASRIQGDGYTF. CDR3 DNA: TGTGCCAGCAGAATACAGGGAGATGGCTACACCTTC. The chain couples TRBV12-3 or TRBV12-4 to TRBJ1-2, with D tentatively TRBD1 (6 bases). The CDR3 is 12 residues long. V was trimmed by 6 bases and J by 6 bases, leaving 11 bases between them.

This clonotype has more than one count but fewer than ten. The CDR3 spells CASSQMGRGDTGELFF. The DNA for the CDR3 is TGCGCCAGCAGCCAAATGGGGCGGGGGGACACCGGGGAGCTGTTTTTT. This chain uses TRBV4-3 with TRBJ2-2; 8 nucleotides align to TRBD2. The germline CDR1 and CDR2 sequences are LGHNA and YSLEER. The length of the CDR3 is 16 residues. The junction had 5 bases not matched to a gene; V was cut back by 2 bases and J by 3 bases.

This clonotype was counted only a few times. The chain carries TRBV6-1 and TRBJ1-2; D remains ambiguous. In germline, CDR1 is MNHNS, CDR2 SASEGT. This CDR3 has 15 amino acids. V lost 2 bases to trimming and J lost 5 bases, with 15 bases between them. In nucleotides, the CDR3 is TGTGCCAGCAGTGAATTGGGCGGTCGGACGTATGGCTACACCTTC. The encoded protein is CASSELGGRTYGYTF.

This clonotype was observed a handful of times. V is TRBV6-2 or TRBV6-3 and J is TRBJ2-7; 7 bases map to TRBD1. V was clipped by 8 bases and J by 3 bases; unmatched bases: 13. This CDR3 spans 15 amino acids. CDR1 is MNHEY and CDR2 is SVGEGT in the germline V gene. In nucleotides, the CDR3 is TGTGCCAGCGGGGATGGCGGACAGGATTACTACGAGCAGTACTTC. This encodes CASGDGGQDYYEQYF.

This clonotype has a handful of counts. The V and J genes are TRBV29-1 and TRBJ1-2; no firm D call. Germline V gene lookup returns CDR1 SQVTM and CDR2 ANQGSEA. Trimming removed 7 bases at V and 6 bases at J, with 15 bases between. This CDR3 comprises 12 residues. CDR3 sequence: CSAPRAGDGYTF. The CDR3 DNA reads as TGCAGCGCCCCTAGGGCAGGCGATGGCTACACCTTC.

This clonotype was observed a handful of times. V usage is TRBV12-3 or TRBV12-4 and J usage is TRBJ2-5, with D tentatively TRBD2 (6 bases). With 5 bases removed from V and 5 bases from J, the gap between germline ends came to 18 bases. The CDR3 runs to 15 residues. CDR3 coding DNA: TGTGCCAGCAGTCCACCGGGGGTGGGGGTGGAGACCCAGTACTTC. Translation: CASSPPGVGVETQYF.

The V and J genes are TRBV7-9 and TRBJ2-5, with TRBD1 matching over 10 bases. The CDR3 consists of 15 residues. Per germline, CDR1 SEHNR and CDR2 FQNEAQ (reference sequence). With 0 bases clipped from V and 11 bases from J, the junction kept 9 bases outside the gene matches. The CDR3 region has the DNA TGTGCCAGCAGCTTAGCGTCCGGGACAGGGGTACGGCAGTACTTC. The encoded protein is CASSLASGTGVRQYF. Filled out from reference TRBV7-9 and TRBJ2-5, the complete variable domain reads DTGVSQNPRHKITKRGQNVTFRCDPISEHNRLYWYRQTLGQGPEFLTYFQNEAQLEKSRLLSDRFSAERPKGSFSTLEIQRTEQGDSAMYLCASSLASGTGVRQYFGPGTRLLVL.

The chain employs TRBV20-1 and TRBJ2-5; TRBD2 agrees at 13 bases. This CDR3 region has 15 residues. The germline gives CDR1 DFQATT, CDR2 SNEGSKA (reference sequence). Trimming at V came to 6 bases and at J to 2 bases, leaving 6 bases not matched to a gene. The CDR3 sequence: CSATRLAGGQETQYF. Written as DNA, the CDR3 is TGCAGTGCAACTCGACTAGCGGGGGGTCAAGAGACCCAGTACTTC.

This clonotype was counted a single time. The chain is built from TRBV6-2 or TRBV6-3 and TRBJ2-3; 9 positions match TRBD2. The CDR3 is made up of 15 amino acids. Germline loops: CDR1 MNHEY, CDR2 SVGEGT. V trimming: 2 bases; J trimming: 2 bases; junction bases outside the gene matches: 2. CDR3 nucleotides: TGTGCCAGCAGTTACGGCGGGAGGGCCACAGATACGCAGTATTTT. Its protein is CASSYGGRATDTQYF.

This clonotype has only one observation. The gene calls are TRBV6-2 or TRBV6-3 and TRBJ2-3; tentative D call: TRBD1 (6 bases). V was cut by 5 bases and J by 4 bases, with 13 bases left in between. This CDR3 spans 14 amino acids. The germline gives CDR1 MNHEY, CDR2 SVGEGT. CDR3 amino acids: CASSTGNQPDTQYF. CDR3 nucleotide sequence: TGTGCCAGCAGTACAGGGAATCAGCCAGATACGCAGTATTTT.

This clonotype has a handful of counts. CDR3 loop: CASSLSEAPPKNIQYF. The CDR3 DNA is TGTGCCAGCAGTTTATCCGAAGCCCCCCCCAAAAACATTCAGTACTTC. The chain couples TRBV12-3 or TRBV12-4 to TRBJ2-4; D unclear. V was clipped by 2 bases and J by 2 bases, with 13 bases between them. The CDR3 has 16 residues.

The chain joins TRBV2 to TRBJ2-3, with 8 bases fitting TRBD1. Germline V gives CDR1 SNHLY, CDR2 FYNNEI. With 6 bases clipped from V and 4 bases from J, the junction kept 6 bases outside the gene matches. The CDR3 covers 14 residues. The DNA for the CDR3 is TGTGCCAGCAGGGGACAGGCAGTCCCAGATACGCAGTATTTT. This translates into CASRGQAVPDTQYF.

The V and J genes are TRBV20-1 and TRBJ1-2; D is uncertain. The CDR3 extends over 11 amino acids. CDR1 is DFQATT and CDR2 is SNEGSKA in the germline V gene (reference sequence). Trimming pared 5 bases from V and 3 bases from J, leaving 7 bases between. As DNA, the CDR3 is TGCAGTGCTGGGGATGACTATGGCTACACCTTC. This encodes CSAGDDYGYTF.

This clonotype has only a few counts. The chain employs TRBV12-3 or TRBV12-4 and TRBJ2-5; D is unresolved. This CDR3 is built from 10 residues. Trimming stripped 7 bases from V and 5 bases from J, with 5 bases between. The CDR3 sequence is CASIVETQYF. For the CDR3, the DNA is TGTGCCAGCATTGTGGAGACCCAGTACTTC.

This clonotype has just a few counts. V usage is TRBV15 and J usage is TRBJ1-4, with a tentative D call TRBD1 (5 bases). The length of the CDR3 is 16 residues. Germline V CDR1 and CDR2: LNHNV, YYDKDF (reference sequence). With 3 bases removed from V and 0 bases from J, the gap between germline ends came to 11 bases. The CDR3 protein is CATSRATGATNEKLFF. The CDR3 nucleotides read TGTGCCACCAGCAGGGCTACAGGAGCAACTAATGAAAAACTGTTTTTT. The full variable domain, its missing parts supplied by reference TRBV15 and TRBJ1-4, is DAMVIQNPRYQVTQFGKPVTLSCSQTLNHNVMYWYQQKSSQAPKLLFHYYDKDFNNEADTPDNFQSRRPNTSFCFLDIRSPGLGDTAMYLCATSRATGATNEKLFFGSGTQLSVL.

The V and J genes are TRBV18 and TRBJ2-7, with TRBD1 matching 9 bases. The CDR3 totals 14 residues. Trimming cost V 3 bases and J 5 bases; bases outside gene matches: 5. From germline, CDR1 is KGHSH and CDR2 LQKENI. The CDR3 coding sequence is TGTGCCAGCTCACCTTTAACAGGGGGCCACGAGCAGTACTTC. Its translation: CASSPLTGGHEQYF.

CDR3 DNA sequence: TGCGCCAGCAGCTTGGTCGCAGGGCGGACCGGGGAGCTGTTTTTT. This encodes CASSLVAGRTGELFF. This chain connects TRBV5-1 to TRBJ2-2, with D maybe TRBD1 (5 bases). Looked up from germline, CDR1 is SGHRS and CDR2 is YFSETQ. Trimming pared 0 bases from V and 5 bases from J, leaving 11 bases between. The CDR3 runs 15 residues.

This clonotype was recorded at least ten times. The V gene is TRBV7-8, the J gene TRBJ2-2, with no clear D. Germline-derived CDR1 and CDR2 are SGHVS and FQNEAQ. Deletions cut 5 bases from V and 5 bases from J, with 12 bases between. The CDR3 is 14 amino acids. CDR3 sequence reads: CASSLSQGTGELFF. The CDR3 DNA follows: TGTGCCAGCAGCCTCAGCCAAGGAACCGGGGAGCTGTTTTTT.

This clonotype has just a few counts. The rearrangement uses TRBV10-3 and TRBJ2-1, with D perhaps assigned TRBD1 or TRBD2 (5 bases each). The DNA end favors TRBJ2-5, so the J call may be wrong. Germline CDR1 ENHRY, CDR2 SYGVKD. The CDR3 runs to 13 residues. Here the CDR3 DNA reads TGTGCCATCGGTGGGACGACTCAAGAGACCCAGTACTTC. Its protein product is CAIGGTTQETQYF.

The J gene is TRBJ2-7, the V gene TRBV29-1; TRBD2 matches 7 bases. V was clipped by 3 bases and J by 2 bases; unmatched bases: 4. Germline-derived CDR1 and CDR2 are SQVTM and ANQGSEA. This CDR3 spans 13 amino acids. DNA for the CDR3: TGCAGCGTTGAGGCGGGAGAAACCTACGAGCAGTACTTC. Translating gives CSVEAGETYEQYF.